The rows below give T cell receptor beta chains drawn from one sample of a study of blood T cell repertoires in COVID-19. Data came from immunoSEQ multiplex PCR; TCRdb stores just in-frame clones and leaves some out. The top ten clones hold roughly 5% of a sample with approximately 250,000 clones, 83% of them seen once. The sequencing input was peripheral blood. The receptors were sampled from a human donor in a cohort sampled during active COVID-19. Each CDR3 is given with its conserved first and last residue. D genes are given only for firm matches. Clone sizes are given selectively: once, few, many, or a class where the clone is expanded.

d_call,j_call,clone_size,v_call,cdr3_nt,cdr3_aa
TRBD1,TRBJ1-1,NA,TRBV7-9,TGTGCCAGCAGCTGGGGTGACAGGGTGAACACTGAAGCTTTCTTT,CASSWGDRVNTEAFF
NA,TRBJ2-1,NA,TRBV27,TGTGCCAGCAGTACTCGTCCCCATGAGCAGTTCTTC,CASSTRPHEQFF
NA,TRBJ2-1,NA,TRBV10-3,TGTGCCATCAGTCAGGGAGGCTCCTACAATGAGCAGTTCTTC,CAISQGGSYNEQFF
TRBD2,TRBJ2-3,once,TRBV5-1,TGCGCCAGCAGCGGGGGGACTAGCGAATTCACAGATACGCAGTATTTT,CASSGGTSEFTDTQYF
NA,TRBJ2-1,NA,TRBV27,TGTGCCAGCAGCCCTCGACAGGTAAAGGTCAATGAGCAGTTCTTC,CASSPRQVKVNEQFF
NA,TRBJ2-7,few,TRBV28,TGTGCCAGCAGGCACACAGGGAACGAGCAGTACTTC,CASRHTGNEQYF
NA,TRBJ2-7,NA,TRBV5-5,TGTGCCAGCAGCTTGAGGGGGGGCTACGAGCAGTACTTC,CASSLRGGYEQYF
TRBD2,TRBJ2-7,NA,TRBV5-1,TGCGCCAGCAGCTCTAGGGCAGGGGCGGGAGGTGACGAGCAGTACTTC,CASSSRAGAGGDEQYF
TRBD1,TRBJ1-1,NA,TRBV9,TGTGCCAGCAGCCCCAGGACAGGGCTGAACACTGAAGCTTTCTTT,CASSPRTGLNTEAFF
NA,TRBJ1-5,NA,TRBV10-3,TGTGCCATCAGTGTCGCGAGTGATCAGCCCCAGCATTTT,CAISVASDQPQHF
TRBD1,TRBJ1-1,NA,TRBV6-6,TGTGCCAGCAGTTCGGGACAGCCGATGAACACTGAAGCTTTCTTT,CASSSGQPMNTEAFF
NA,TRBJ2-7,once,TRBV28,TGTGCCAGCAGTTCTCCACAGAGGGTCCACGAGCAGTACTTC,CASSSPQRVHEQYF
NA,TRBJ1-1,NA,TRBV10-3,TGTGCCATCAGTGCCGTATCCGGGACTGAAGCTTTCTTT,CAISAVSGTEAFF
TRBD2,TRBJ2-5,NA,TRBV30,TGTGCCTGGAGTGTCACTAGCGGGGTGGAGACCCAGTACTTC,CAWSVTSGVETQYF
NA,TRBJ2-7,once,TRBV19,TGTGCCAGTAGTATTGGGCAGATCTCCTACGAGCAGTACTTC,CASSIGQISYEQYF
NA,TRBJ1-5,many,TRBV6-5,TGTGCCAGCAGTTTGACAGGTTCGGGTCAGCCCCAGCATTTT,CASSLTGSGQPQHF
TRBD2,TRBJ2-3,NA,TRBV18,TGTGCCAGCTCACCACGGCTAGCGGGAGGAACAGATACGCAGTATTTT,CASSPRLAGGTDTQYF
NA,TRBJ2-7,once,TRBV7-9,TGTGCCAGCAGCCCTAGGCGGCACCTCTACGAGCAGTACTTC,CASSPRRHLYEQYF
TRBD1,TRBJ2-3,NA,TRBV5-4,TGTGCCAGCGGAAGGGACAGGAAGGCGGATACGCAGTATTTT,CASGRDRKADTQYF
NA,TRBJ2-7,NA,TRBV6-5,TGTGCCAGCAGTCGAGAAAACGAGCAGTACTTC,CASSRENEQYF
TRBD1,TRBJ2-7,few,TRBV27,TGTGCCAGCAGATTTCAACAGGGGGCCTACGAGCAGTACTTC,CASRFQQGAYEQYF
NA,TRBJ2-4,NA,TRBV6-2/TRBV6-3,TGTGCCAGCAGTTACCCCGTTCTAGCCAAAAACATTCAGTACTTC,CASSYPVLAKNIQYF
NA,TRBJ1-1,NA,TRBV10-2,TGCGCCAGCAGTGAGCAGGGGAGCACTGAAGCTTTCTTT,CASSEQGSTEAFF
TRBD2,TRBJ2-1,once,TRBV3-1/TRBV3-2,TGTGCCAGCAGCCAGGCGGGACTAGCGGAAAACAATGAGCAGTTCTTC,CASSQAGLAENNEQFF
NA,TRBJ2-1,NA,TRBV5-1,TGCGCCAGCAGCTTAGCCACTCTTGGGGCCAATGAGCAGTTCTTC,CASSLATLGANEQFF
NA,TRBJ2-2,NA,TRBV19,TGTGCCAGTAGTCGACAGGCTGCCGGGGAGCTGTTTTTT,CASSRQAAGELFF
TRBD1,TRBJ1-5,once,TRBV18,TGTGCCAGCTCACCTCCGGGACAGGGTGCGAATCAGCCCCAGCATTTT,CASSPPGQGANQPQHF
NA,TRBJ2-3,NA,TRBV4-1,TGCGCCAGCAGCCGCCTCGGAGGGACAGATACGCAGTATTTT,CASSRLGGTDTQYF
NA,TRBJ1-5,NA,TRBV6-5,TGTGCCAGCAATAGCGCGAATCAGCCCCAGCATTTT,CASNSANQPQHF
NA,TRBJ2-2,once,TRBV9,TGTGCCAGCAGCGTAAGACGGGAGAGGGTCGGGGAGCTGTTTTTT,CASSVRRERVGELFF
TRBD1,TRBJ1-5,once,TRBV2,TGTGCCAGCAGTGAAAGGGCAGGGGGACGGCAGCCCCAGCATTTT,CASSERAGGRQPQHF
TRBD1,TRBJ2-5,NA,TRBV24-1,TGTGCCACCAGTGACGCCGGACAGGGATGGAGGCAAGAGACCCAGTACTTC,CATSDAGQGWRQETQYF
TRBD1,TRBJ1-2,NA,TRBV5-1,TGCGCCAGCAGCTTGGAACAGGGGGACTACACCTTC,CASSLEQGDYTF
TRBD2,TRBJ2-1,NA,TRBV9,TGTGCCAGCAGCTTATCACTAGCGGGGGCCGACAATGAGCAGTTCTTC,CASSLSLAGADNEQFF
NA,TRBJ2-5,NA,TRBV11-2,TGTGCCAGCAGCTTAGGACAGGCGGCCGATGAGACCCAGTACTTC,CASSLGQAADETQYF
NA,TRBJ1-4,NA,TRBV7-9,TGTGCCAGCAGCTTCCGAGGGGGAAGCGGGGAACTGTTTTTT,CASSFRGGSGELFF
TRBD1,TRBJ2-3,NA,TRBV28,TGTGCCAGCAGCCCCGGGACAGGGGATACAGATACGCAGTATTTT,CASSPGTGDTDTQYF
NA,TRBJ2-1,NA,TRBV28,TGTGCCAGCTTCAGTTTAAGAGGGAGTACCTACAATGAGCAGTTCTTC,CASFSLRGSTYNEQFF
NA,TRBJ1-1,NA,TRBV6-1,TGTGCCAGCAGTGAAGTAGCCGGGAAGAACACTGAAGCTTTCTTT,CASSEVAGKNTEAFF